Below, 2 T cell receptor delta chains from the same sample are listed, as sequenced in a study of delta chains in infants with herpesvirus infections. Gamma-chain- and delta-chain-specific primers converted PBMC RNA into TCR cDNA. With CATT, TCRdb re-called clones from the RT-PCR reads. The sample includes over a thousand delta-chain clones, around 30% of them seen just once. Sequencing was performed on peripheral blood, taken at time point 1 of longitudinal follow-up. The receptors shown here come from a human donor who was a Ugandan infant, either HIV-exposed or HIV-unexposed (not recorded which).

As to this clone: Other DNA sequences in the same sample also yield this CDR3. The rearrangement joins TRDV1 to TRDJ1; D is undetermined. Trimming removed 0 bases at V and 5 bases at J, with 25 bases between. CDR1 is TSWWSYY and CDR2 is QGS in the germline V gene. This CDR3 is 19 amino acids long. Written as DNA, the CDR3 is TGTGCTCTTGGGGAACTGTCGAGGGTACTCCCTTTACTAGCTGATAAACTCATCTTT. Translated, it gives CALGELSRVLPLLADKLIF.

Comment on this clone: With a much larger clone just one base away, this may be a read error. Other DNA sequences from this sample encode an identical CDR3 as well. The gene calls are TRDV1 and TRDJ1; 9 bases fit TRDD3. This CDR3 has 24 residues. Germline assignment: CDR1 TSWWSYY and CDR2 QGS. V lost 3 bases to trimming and J lost 0 bases; unmatched junction nucleotides: 29. The CDR3 nucleotides are TGTGCTCTTGGGGAGCCCGTTTTCGGAATTCGGGGGATACCCCGGGAGACTTACACCGATAAACTCATCTTT. Its translation is CALGEPVFGIRGIPRETYTDKLIF.